What follows are 23 T cell receptor beta chains derived from one specimen sequenced in a study of shared clonotypes between healthy human individuals. The assay was immunoSEQ multiplex PCR, and TCRdb's table has in-frame clones only and misses some. The table shows about 490,000 clones, with around three quarters occurring only once. The sequenced material came from PBMCs. These receptors came from a woman aged 40 to 50 in good health. Some clones in this sample may be carry-over from other donors' samples.

This clone came up a few times. The V and J genes are TRBV7-9 and TRBJ2-3; possible D gene TRBD1, 6 bases. The V gene lost 4 bases and the J gene lost 2 bases, with 13 bases spanning the gap. Germline CDR1 and CDR2: SEHNR and FQNEAQ (reference sequence). This CDR3 has 15 amino acids. The DNA of the CDR3 is TGTGCCAGCAGCTCAACTGACAGGTTCACAGATACGCAGTATTTT. Encoded protein: CASSSTDRFTDTQYF.

As to this clone: This sequence is one base from a far larger clone and is likely a read error. V is TRBV7-8 and J is TRBJ1-1; D ambiguous. Trimming removed 1 base from V and 0 bases from J, with 0 bases in between. CDR3 length: 12 residues. From germline, CDR1 is SGHVS and CDR2 FQNEAQ. The CDR3 DNA is TGTGCCAGCAGCTTAGTGAACACTGAAGCTTTCTTT. Translated: CASSLVNTEAFF.

This clone came up a few times. This chain connects TRBV11-2 to TRBJ2-4; 7 positions match TRBD2. Germline values: CDR1 SGHAT, CDR2 FQNNGV. The junction had 4 bases not matched to a gene; V was cut back by 1 base and J by 7 bases. The CDR3 loop spans 14 amino acids. CDR3 in amino acids: CASSLGTSVNIQYF. Here the CDR3 DNA reads TGTGCCAGCAGCTTAGGAACTAGCGTGAACATTCAGTACTTC.

This clone occurred once. The V gene is TRBV6-1, the J gene TRBJ2-5, with D possibly called TRBD1 or TRBD2 (6 bases each). With the DNA end fitting TRBJ2-7 better, the J assignment may be wrong. The length of the CDR3 is 14 residues. CDR1 is MNHNS and CDR2 is SASEGT in the germline V gene. This chain's CDR3 is CASSEGGHSYEQYF. The DNA for the CDR3 is TGTGCCAGCAGTGAGGGGGGACACTCCTACGAGCAGTACTTC.

This clone has just a few counts. The same CDR3 also results from other DNA sequences found in this sample. The V gene is TRBV10-3, the J gene TRBJ1-5; D remains ambiguous. Germline V gene lookup returns CDR1 ENHRY and CDR2 SYGVKD. The germline V and J ends were trimmed by 4 bases and 1 base, with 5 bases remaining between them. This CDR3 has 13 residues. CDR3 amino acids: CAISAASNQPQHF. CDR3 in DNA: TGTGCCATCAGTGCTGCGAGCAATCAGCCCCAGCATTTT.

Concerning this clone itself: Other DNA sequences in the sample encode the same CDR3. The chain uses TRBV5-1 and TRBJ2-3, with D maybe TRBD1 (5 bases). Germline V gene sequence: CDR1 SGHRS, CDR2 YFSETQ. Trimming took off 5 bases at V and 0 bases at J, with 7 bases between the two ends. This CDR3 is 13 amino acids long. CDR3 sequence: CASSPGSTDTQYF. The CDR3 DNA sequence: TGCGCCAGCAGTCCAGGGAGCACAGATACGCAGTATTTT.

This clone was detected only a few times. V and J are TRBV11-2 and TRBJ1-1, with a possible D match to TRBD1 (5 bases). V was cut by 8 bases and J by 1 base, with 11 bases left in between. The CDR3 totals 13 residues. Germline V gene lookup returns CDR1 SGHAT and CDR2 FQNNGV. CDR3 protein: CASGPGWNTEAFF. The DNA for the CDR3 is TGTGCCAGCGGCCCAGGGTGGAACACTGAAGCTTTCTTT.

The V call is TRBV9, the J call TRBJ2-1; D gene unclear. V was pared by 4 bases and J by 0 bases, with 11 bases between. CDR1 and CDR2 from the germline V gene are SGDLS and YYNGEE. The CDR3 consists of 15 residues. Here the CDR3 reads CASSPRTNSYNEQFF. CDR3 DNA: TGTGCCAGCAGCCCTCGCACCAACTCCTACAATGAGCAGTTCTTC.

The chain carries TRBV9 and TRBJ2-2; D gene uncertain. Deletions cut 6 bases from V and 4 bases from J, with 10 bases between. In germline, CDR1 is SGDLS, CDR2 YYNGEE. The CDR3 totals 13 residues. The CDR3 sequence: CASTATSTGELFF. CDR3 DNA sequence: TGTGCCAGCACCGCTACTTCCACCGGGGAGCTGTTTTTT.

The chain links TRBV6-5 to TRBJ2-3; no reliable D call. V was shortened by 4 bases and J by 1 base, with 6 bases between the two germline ends. CDR3 length: 13 amino acids. Germline lookup yields CDR1 MNHEY and CDR2 SVGAGI. This CDR3 reads CASSSPGTDTQYF. CDR3 in DNA: TGTGCCAGCAGTTCCCCGGGCACAGATACGCAGTATTTT.

V and J are TRBV28 and TRBJ1-1; TRBD1 aligns across 9 bases. The CDR3 has 14 amino acids. V dropped 5 bases and J dropped 4; count of bases not matched to a gene: 5. Germline values: CDR1 MDHEN, CDR2 SYDVKM. DNA for the CDR3: TGTGCCAGCAGTCACAGGGGGCGCATCACTGAAGCTTTCTTT. Translating gives CASSHRGRITEAFF.

The CDR3 DNA sequence: TGTGCCAGCAGCTTAGCGGGGACTAACTATGGCTACACCTTC. Its protein is CASSLAGTNYGYTF. The chain recombines TRBV7-9 with TRBJ1-2, with D unclear. The CDR3 covers 14 residues. Trimming shortened V by 0 bases and J by 0 bases, and 5 bases separated the two germline ends. Germline V CDR1 and CDR2: SEHNR, FQNEAQ (reference sequence).

The chain combines TRBV7-2 with TRBJ2-1, with 11 bases identical to TRBD1. Germline-derived CDR1 and CDR2 are SGHTA and FQGNSA. J was trimmed by 7 bases and V by 0 bases; bases with no gene match: 5. The CDR3 is 16 residues long. DNA of the CDR3: TGTGCCAGCAGCTTAGCCCTAGGACAGGGGGCTAATGAGCAGTTCTTC. Protein: CASSLALGQGANEQFF.

This sequence joins TRBV4-1 and TRBJ2-3; no clear D gene. Germline-derived CDR1 and CDR2 are MGHRA and YSYEKL. V was trimmed by 1 base and J by 6 bases, leaving 5 bases between them. This CDR3 is built from 12 residues. CDR3 region: CASSQVLDTQYF. As DNA, the CDR3 is TGCGCCAGCAGCCAAGTCCTGGATACGCAGTATTTT.

This rearrangement joins TRBV6-5 to TRBJ2-1, with D possibly being TRBD1 (5 bases). This CDR3 region has 14 residues. CDR1 and CDR2 from the germline V gene are MNHEY and SVGAGI. The V and J ends lost 6 bases and 4 bases respectively, with 13 bases between them. The chain's CDR3 is CASRGQGTYNEQFF. As DNA, the CDR3 is TGTGCCAGCAGAGGGCAGGGAACTTACAATGAGCAGTTCTTC.

The chain employs TRBV7-9 and TRBJ2-7, with TRBD1 as a possible D gene (6 bases). This CDR3 contains 13 residues. CDR1 and CDR2 (germline): SEHNR, FQNEAQ (reference sequence). The V gene lost 5 bases and the J gene lost 2 bases, with 10 bases spanning the gap. DNA for the CDR3: TGTGCCAGCAGCAAGACAGGAACCTACGAGCAGTACTTC. Protein: CASSKTGTYEQYF.

The genes are TRBV5-1 and TRBJ2-3; D gene uncertain. V was pared by 0 bases and J by 0 bases, with 8 bases between. CDR1 and CDR2 from the germline V gene are SGHRS and YFSETQ. The CDR3 contains 15 residues. CDR3 protein: CASSLDSSSTDTQYF. The CDR3 nucleotides are TGCGCCAGCAGCTTGGACAGTTCTAGCACAGATACGCAGTATTTT.

This chain connects TRBV4-1 to TRBJ2-2; perhaps TRBD1 as D (6 bases). Trimming left V 4 bases short and J 1 base short, with 13 bases between. The CDR3 sequence is 16 residues long. Germline V gene data show CDR1 as MGHRA and CDR2 as YSYEKL. This chain's CDR3 is CASSPLQQGNTGELFF. CDR3 in DNA: TGCGCCAGCAGCCCTTTACAACAGGGGAACACCGGGGAGCTGTTTTTT.

The genes are TRBV5-4 and TRBJ1-4, with no clear D. Trimming stripped 5 bases from V and 4 bases from J, with 18 bases between. The CDR3 consists of 16 residues. Germline V gene sequence: CDR1 SGHNT, CDR2 YYREEE (reference sequence). The CDR3 spells CASSSGIAGINEKLFF. The CDR3 nucleotides are TGTGCCAGCAGTTCCGGGATTGCGGGCATTAATGAAAAACTGTTTTTT.

The rearrangement joins TRBV5-1 to TRBJ2-1, with 7 bases that match TRBD1. This CDR3 region has 16 residues. CDR1 and CDR2 (germline): SGHRS, YFSETQ. V lost 4 bases, J lost 1 base, and 8 bases stayed unmatched. The CDR3 protein is CASSPGTVPSYNEQFF. The CDR3 DNA reads as TGCGCCAGCAGCCCCGGGACAGTGCCTTCCTACAATGAGCAGTTCTTC.

The chain carries TRBV30 and TRBJ2-3, with 10 bases that match TRBD2. Germline trimming cut 3 bases from V and 2 bases from J; bases unmatched to any gene: 5. This CDR3 region has 15 residues. In germline, CDR1 is GTSNPN, CDR2 SVGIG (reference sequence). The CDR3 DNA is TGTGCCTGGAGCAGACTAGCGGGCCTCACAGATACGCAGTATTTT. Amino acid sequence: CAWSRLAGLTDTQYF.

The genes are TRBV18 and TRBJ2-5; 7 nucleotides agree with TRBD1. This CDR3 contains 14 residues. In germline, CDR1 is KGHSH, CDR2 LQKENI. V lost 3 bases and J lost 5; bases outside the gene matches: 6. CDR3 sequence: CASSPSRTGETQYF. CDR3 DNA: TGTGCCAGCTCACCCTCCCGGACAGGCGAGACCCAGTACTTC. The full variable domain, in which reference TRBV18 and TRBJ2-5 provide the parts outside the CDR3, is NAGVMQNPRHLVRRRGQEARLRCSPMKGHSHVYWYRQLPEEGLKFMVYLQKENIIDESGMPKERFSAEFPKEGPSILRIQQVVRGDSAAYFCASSPSRTGETQYFGPGTRLLVL.

As for this clone: Other nucleotide sequences from this sample produce the same CDR3. The CDR3 region is CASSVGSSGNTIYF. CDR3 DNA sequence: TGTGCCAGCAGCGTGGGAAGCTCTGGAAACACCATATATTTT. V is TRBV9 and J is TRBJ1-3; no clear D gene. The V end was cut by 2 bases, the J end by 0 bases, with 6 bases between. Germline V gene sequence: CDR1 SGDLS, CDR2 YYNGEE. The CDR3 covers 14 residues.